This entry describes one TCR beta chain. Antigen: not known. The data originate from a study of T cell responses to AZD1222 COVID-19 vaccine. Measured with immunoSEQ multiplex PCR; TCRdb has only the in-frame clones, and not every one. This table has about 150,000 clones, 80% to 95% appearing once. V lost 6 bases, J lost 3 bases, and 7 bases stayed unmatched. The germline CDR1 and CDR2 sequences are LNHDA and SQIVND (reference sequence). The CDR3 has 15 residues. Study-wide points: Spike-specific TCR breadth and depth were elevated following two AZD1222 doses. Reports say nearly half of spike-specific TCRs go after unmutated variant regions. Donor demographics were predominantly white British with a female majority; clonal diversity may be underestimated.

Sample: peripheral blood, taken 28 days after the second AZD1222 dose. The chain uses TRBV19 and TRBJ1-2; 10 nucleotides match TRBD1. This receptor was obtained from an adult who received the AZD1222 COVID-19 vaccine. CDR3 protein: CASRTGQGTYYGYTF. In nucleotides, the CDR3 is TGTGCCAGTAGAACGGGACAGGGGACTTACTATGGCTACACCTTC.